One sample yielded the 22 T cell receptor beta chains listed below, sequenced in a study of glioma-infiltrating T cells listed by TCRdb under 2016. Sequenced on an Illumina MiSeq. The iRepertoire nested amplicon-rescue multiplex PCR (arm-PCR) platform was used to amplify TCR alpha and beta CDR3 regions from RNA. TCRdb's own reprocessing of the public reads used fastp at Q25 and MiXCR and kept productive beta chains. Every distinct CDR3 protein forms one entry, paired with its most common genes and DNA. In this sample the table shows around 350,000 distinct CDR3 sequences, more than 35% of which occur a single time. More than 10% of the sample rests with the top ten. Sequencing used glioma tissue, nonneoplastic brain tissue, or PBMCs (not recorded which). These receptors came from a human donor with low-grade glioma or glioblastoma, undergoing nonglioma brain surgery, or in good health (not recorded which).

This clonotype was seen a handful of times. V is TRBV6-2 or TRBV6-3 and J is TRBJ2-1; D possibly matches TRBD1 or TRBD2 (5 bases each). The CDR3 runs to 17 residues. CDR1 is MNHEY and CDR2 is SVGEGT in the germline V gene. Between the trimmed V and J ends, which lost 6 bases and 8 bases, there was a span of 26 bases. CDR3 amino acids: CASSVLTGTPRGDEQFF. CDR3 DNA sequence: TGTGCCAGCAGCGTCCTTACCGGGACCCCTCGGGGAGATGAGCAGTTCTTC.

Comments on this clonotype: This may arise from a read error, as a much more abundant clone is one base away. The V and J genes are TRBV20-1 and TRBJ2-1, with unresolved D. The CDR3 extends over 15 amino acids. The germline gives CDR1 DFQATT, CDR2 SNEGSKA (reference sequence). This CDR3 is CSAYHKARSYNDQFF. The CDR3 DNA follows: TGCAGTGCCTATCACAAGGCCCGCTCCTACAATGACCAGTTCTTC.

This clonotype has a count of ten or more. V usage is TRBV20-1 and J usage is TRBJ1-5; 10 nucleotides agree with TRBD1. The germline V gene has CDR1 DFQATT and CDR2 SNEGSKA (reference sequence). This CDR3 has 15 residues. V gave up 5 bases and J gave up 12 bases; unmatched junction bases: 16. CDR3 nucleotides: TGCAGTGCTGATCGCGGGACAGGGGCAAGCCGGGGCCAGCATTTT. Amino acid sequence: CSADRGTGASRGQHF.

The chain carries TRBV6-2 or TRBV6-3 and TRBJ1-2, with 8 positions matching TRBD1. Germline V gene sequence: CDR1 MNHEY, CDR2 SVGEGT. CDR3 size: 14 residues. V trimming: 6 bases; J trimming: 8 bases; junction bases outside the gene matches: 11. The CDR3 DNA reads as TGTGCCAGCAGCCAGGACCAGGGGGCGTCCGGCTACACCTTC. This codes for CASSQDQGASGYTF.

The V call is TRBV7-3, the J call TRBJ2-1; tentatively, D is TRBD1 (5 bases). The V gene's germline CDR1 is SGHTA and CDR2 FQGTGA. V lost 4 bases and J 5 bases, leaving 15 bases between the germline ends. This CDR3 has 15 residues. Here the CDR3 reads CASSSSGWADNEQFF. The CDR3 region has the DNA TGTGCCAGCAGCTCCTCAGGGTGGGCCGACAATGAGCAGTTCTTC.

The chain combines TRBV5-1 with TRBJ2-7; no clear D. The germline gives CDR1 SGHRS, CDR2 YFSETQ. Trimming removed 7 bases at V and 0 bases at J, with 14 bases between. The CDR3 extends over 14 amino acids. Here the CDR3 reads CASRLRDNSYEQYF. The CDR3 nucleotides read TGCGCCAGCCGCCTTAGAGACAACTCCTACGAGCAGTACTTC. Together with reference TRBV5-1 and TRBJ2-7, the CDR3 gives the full variable domain: KAGVTQTPRYLIKTRGQQVTLSCSPISGHRSVSWYQQTPGQGLQFLFEYFSETQRNKGNFPGRFSGRQFSNSRSEMNVSTLELGDSALYLCASRLRDNSYEQYFGPGTRLTVT.

In this sample, this clonotype turned up a few times. The chain recombines TRBV7-2 with TRBJ1-1, with D unclear. The CDR3 covers 16 residues. Deletions cut 5 bases from V and 7 bases from J, with 23 bases between. The germline gives CDR1 SGHTA, CDR2 FQGNSA. CDR3 amino acids: CASSPQRTGKQNEAFF. The CDR3 nucleotides are TGTGCCAGCAGCCCCCAACGGACGGGCAAACAAAATGAAGCTTTCTTT. The complete variable domain, with remaining parts taken from reference TRBV7-2 and TRBJ1-1, reads GAGVSQSPSNKVTEKGKDVELRCDPISGHTALYWYRQSLGQGLEFLIYFQGNSAPDKSGLPSDRFSAERTGGSVSTLTIQRTQQEDSAVYLCASSPQRTGKQNEAFFGQGTRLTVV.

The table lists this clonotype with many counts. V and J are TRBV24-1 and TRBJ1-2; D possibly corresponds to TRBD1 (6 bases). CDR3 length equals 17 residues. V gave up 4 bases and J gave up 5 bases, with 22 bases separating them. CDR1 and CDR2 from the germline V gene are KGHDR and SFDVKD. CDR3 protein: CATSDPTDSQGKYGYTF. In DNA, the CDR3 is TGTGCCACCAGTGACCCTACGGACAGTCAAGGGAAATATGGCTACACCTTC.

This clonotype was seen only a few times. Here the CDR3 DNA reads TGCAGTGCTAGAGATACTAGCGGGGTAGAGACCCAGTACTTC. This gives the protein CSARDTSGVETQYF. V and J are TRBV20-1 and TRBJ2-5; TRBD2 agrees at 10 bases. CDR3 length: 14 amino acids. The germline CDR1 and CDR2 sequences are DFQATT and SNEGSKA (reference sequence). The V and J ends lost 0 bases and 4 bases, in that order; junction bases with no gene match: 2.

This clonotype was observed many times. The J gene is TRBJ1-1, the V gene TRBV28; 8 bases align to TRBD1. This CDR3 is built from 17 residues. The germline gives CDR1 MDHEN, CDR2 SYDVKM. The junction had 8 bases not matched to a gene; V was cut back by 2 bases and J by 0 bases. The CDR3 nucleotides read TGTGCCAGCAGTTTAGTGGGACAGGTCGGGGTGAACACTGAAGCTTTCTTT. Its translation is CASSLVGQVGVNTEAFF.

This chain links TRBV6-1 with TRBJ1-5, with D possibly TRBD1 on 5 matching bases. The CDR3 is made up of 14 amino acids. In germline, CDR1 is MNHNS, CDR2 SASEGT. The V end was cut by 3 bases, the J end by 0 bases, with 6 bases between. In DNA form, the CDR3 reads TGTGCCAGCAGTGAGGACAATAGCAATCAGCCCCAGCATTTT. This encodes CASSEDNSNQPQHF.

Comment on this clonotype: The junction departs from the called germline gene at one end, perhaps through a read error. This chain links TRBV20-1 with TRBJ2-5; D is possibly TRBD2 (7 bases). Per germline, CDR1 DFQATT and CDR2 SNEGSKA (reference sequence). The CDR3 spans 15 residues. The CDR3 reads CSARGGAGHQETQYF. In DNA form, the CDR3 reads TGCAGCGCTAGGGGGGGAGCGGGACACCAAGAGACCCAGTACTTC.

The chain uses TRBV7-9 and TRBJ2-1; TRBD2 agrees at 9 bases. The CDR3 runs to 19 residues. The germline gives CDR1 SEHNR, CDR2 FQNEAQ (reference sequence). With V trimmed by 5 bases and J by 3 bases, 17 bases remained unmatched. The DNA for the CDR3 is TGTGCCAGCAGCCCCGTGGTGGTCCCGACTAGCGGACTCTACAATGAGCAGTTCTTC. Its translation is CASSPVVVPTSGLYNEQFF.

This clonotype has a count of ten or more. This chain connects TRBV6-1 to TRBJ2-7, with D unclear. Germline-derived CDR1 and CDR2 are MNHNS and SASEGT. The CDR3 is made up of 13 amino acids. Trimming pared 5 bases from V and 5 bases from J, leaving 13 bases between. The CDR3 nucleotides are TGTGCCAGCAGTCGAGTGAGTGTCAACGAGCAGTACTTC. This translates into CASSRVSVNEQYF.

This clonotype was recorded only once. The chain is built from TRBV16 and TRBJ1-5, with D uncertain. The CDR3 loop spans 13 amino acids. The V and J ends lost 4 bases and 9 bases respectively, with 13 bases between them. Per germline, CDR1 KGHSY and CDR2 FQNENV. CDR3 coding DNA: TGTGCCAGCAGCCTCGGCGCAGTGAGGCCCCAGCATTTT. Translated: CASSLGAVRPQHF.

This clonotype was detected ten times or more. This sequence joins TRBV28 and TRBJ1-1, with no clear D. V was pared by 6 bases and J by 0 bases, with 17 bases between. Germline CDR1 is MDHEN and CDR2 is SYDVKM. This CDR3 comprises 16 residues. For the CDR3, the DNA is TGTGCCAGCAGCTGGCCCCTCGAAAAACTGAACACTGAAGCTTTCTTT. It is translated as CASSWPLEKLNTEAFF.

In the case of this clonotype: One end of the junction fails to match germline, which may point to a read error. The chain couples TRBV7-3 to TRBJ2-3, with a possible D match to TRBD1 (6 bases). This CDR3 region has 15 residues. Germline-derived CDR1 and CDR2 are SGHTA and FQGTGA. This chain's CDR3 is CAGSSRGQFTDTQYF. The CDR3 nucleotides are TGTGCCGGCAGCTCCAGAGGACAGTTCACAGATACGCAGTATTTT.

This clonotype was picked up many times. The rearrangement joins TRBV27 to TRBJ1-2, with D unclear. Per germline, CDR1 MNHEY and CDR2 SMNVEV (reference sequence). Trimming removed 5 bases at V and 4 bases at J, with 14 bases between. This CDR3 contains 14 residues. The CDR3 sequence: CASSPAGYGYGYTF. The CDR3 DNA sequence: TGTGCCAGCAGTCCGGCAGGATATGGCTATGGCTACACCTTC.

This clonotype was detected a few times. One junction end does not reproduce the germline sequence, and a read error may be involved. The chain employs TRBV6-2 or TRBV6-3 and TRBJ2-3, with 8 nucleotides matching TRBD2. The germline V gene encodes CDR1 MNHEY and CDR2 SVGEGT. The CDR3 is 17 amino acids. CDR3 residues: CAMRFPPGGPSTDMQYF. The DNA of the CDR3 is TGTGCCATGCGCTTCCCCCCGGGAGGGCCCTCGACAGATATGCAGTATTTT.

The chain combines TRBV25-1 with TRBJ2-2; D is undetermined. The germline V gene has CDR1 MGHDK and CDR2 SYGVNS. The CDR3 contains 14 residues. Trimming took 7 bases from V and 5 from J, leaving 14 bases between them. CDR3 loop: CASTPLRSTGELFF. DNA of the CDR3: TGTGCCAGCACCCCCTTGCGGTCTACCGGGGAGCTGTTTTTT.

To note about this clonotype: The conserved final phenylalanine or tryptophan is absent from the CDR3, which likely points to a read error. J is TRBJ2-3 and V is TRBV11-3; 8 nucleotides agree with TRBD2. This CDR3 is 14 amino acids long. The V gene end was trimmed by 6 bases and the J gene end by 2 bases; junction bases not matched to a gene: 4. Germline assignment: CDR1 SGHNT and CDR2 YENEEA. Here the CDR3 DNA reads TGTGCCAGCAGTTTTAGCGGGAACACAGATACGCAGTATCTT. Its protein is CASSFSGNTDTQYL.

At least ten counts were recorded for this clonotype. This sequence joins TRBV27 and TRBJ2-1, with 10 bases lining up with TRBD1. Germline-derived CDR1 and CDR2 are MNHEY and SMNVEV (reference sequence). The CDR3 is 15 residues long. V trimming: 1 base; J trimming: 6 bases; junction bases outside the gene matches: 3. CDR3 DNA sequence: TGTGCCAGCAGTTTATTGGGACAGGGGCGCAATGAGCAGTTCTTC. Encoded protein: CASSLLGQGRNEQFF.